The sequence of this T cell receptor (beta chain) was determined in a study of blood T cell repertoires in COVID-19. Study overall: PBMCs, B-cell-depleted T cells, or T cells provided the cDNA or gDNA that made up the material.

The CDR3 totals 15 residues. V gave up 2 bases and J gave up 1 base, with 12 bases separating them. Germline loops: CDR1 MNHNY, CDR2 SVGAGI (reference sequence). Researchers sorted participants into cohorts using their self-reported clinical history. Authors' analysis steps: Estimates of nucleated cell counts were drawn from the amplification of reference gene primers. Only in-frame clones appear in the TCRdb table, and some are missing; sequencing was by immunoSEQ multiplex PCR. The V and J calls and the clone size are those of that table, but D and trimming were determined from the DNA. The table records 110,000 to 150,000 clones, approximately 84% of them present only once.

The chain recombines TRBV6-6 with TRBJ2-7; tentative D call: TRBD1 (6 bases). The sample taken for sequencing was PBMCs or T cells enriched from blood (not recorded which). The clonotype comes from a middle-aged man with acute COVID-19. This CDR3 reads CASSYVGAPSYEQYF. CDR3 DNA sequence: TGTGCCAGCAGTTACGTGGGGGCTCCATCCTACGAGCAGTACTTC.